These T cell receptor beta chains were read from a single sample in a study of cytomegalovirus exposure and HLA in healthy donors. TCRdb's copy holds only in-frame clones and misses some; the assay was immunoSEQ multiplex PCR. The sample has 150,000 to 200,000 clones; roughly 76% are singletons. Sequenced material: PBMCs. The source of these receptors is a human donor in good health. Each CDR3 is given with its conserved first and last residue. Fields, in order: D gene, V gene, J gene, clone size, CDR3 length, CDR3 DNA, CDR3 protein. The D gene is left open where the match is weak. Clone size is stated in some rows and not others, as once, few, many or a class when expanded.

D gene: NA; V gene: TRBV20-1; J gene: TRBJ1-2; clone size: NA; CDR3 length: 11; CDR3 DNA: TGCAGTGCTAGAGGAGCGGGAGGCTACACCTTC; CDR3 protein: CSARGAGGYTF
D gene: TRBD2; V gene: TRBV7-2; J gene: TRBJ2-7; clone size: NA; CDR3 length: 15; CDR3 DNA: TGTGCCAGCAGCTTAGTAATTTCGGGGGGGCGCGAGCAGTACTTC; CDR3 protein: CASSLVISGGREQYF
D gene: NA; V gene: TRBV14; J gene: TRBJ2-3; clone size: once; CDR3 length: 13; CDR3 DNA: TGTGCCAGCAGCCCCGTAAGCACAGATACGCAGTATTTT; CDR3 protein: CASSPVSTDTQYF
D gene: NA; V gene: TRBV27; J gene: TRBJ2-3; clone size: NA; CDR3 length: 11; CDR3 DNA: TGTGCCAGCAGTTTTTACGGTACGCAGTATTTT; CDR3 protein: CASSFYGTQYF
D gene: TRBD1; V gene: TRBV25-1; J gene: TRBJ2-1; clone size: NA; CDR3 length: 14; CDR3 DNA: TGTGCCAGCAGAGAGACAGGGGAACGCAATGAGCAGTTCTTC; CDR3 protein: CASRETGERNEQFF
D gene: TRBD1; V gene: TRBV16; J gene: TRBJ1-6; clone size: NA; CDR3 length: 17; CDR3 DNA: TGTGCCAGCAGCCGGATTGGAGACAGGGAATCGGGTTCACCCCTCCACTTT; CDR3 protein: CASSRIGDRESGSPLHF
D gene: NA; V gene: TRBV10-3; J gene: TRBJ2-2; clone size: NA; CDR3 length: 15; CDR3 DNA: TGTGCCATCAGTGACGCCAGGACGAACACCGGGGAGCTGTTTTTT; CDR3 protein: CAISDARTNTGELFF
D gene: NA; V gene: TRBV21-1; J gene: TRBJ2-3; clone size: few; CDR3 length: 18; CDR3 DNA: TGTGCCAGCAGCAAATACGAAGCGGGGGGTCCTAGCACAGATACGCAGTATTTT; CDR3 protein: CASSKYEAGGPSTDTQYF
D gene: NA; V gene: TRBV10-1; J gene: TRBJ2-7; clone size: few; CDR3 length: 12; CDR3 DNA: TGCGCCAGCTCTGGACAGTCCTACGAGCAGTACTTC; CDR3 protein: CASSGQSYEQYF
D gene: TRBD1; V gene: TRBV4-3; J gene: TRBJ1-1; clone size: NA; CDR3 length: 16; CDR3 DNA: TGCGCCAGCAGCCAAGGGCGACAGGGGGAGAACACTGAAGCTTTCTTT; CDR3 protein: CASSQGRQGENTEAFF
D gene: TRBD2; V gene: TRBV14; J gene: TRBJ2-1; clone size: NA; CDR3 length: 14; CDR3 DNA: TGTGCCAGCAGCGGGAGGGCCGCCTACAATGAGCAGTTCTTC; CDR3 protein: CASSGRAAYNEQFF
D gene: TRBD1; V gene: TRBV18; J gene: TRBJ1-2; clone size: once; CDR3 length: 15; CDR3 DNA: TGTGCCAGCTCACGCAGTAGGGACAGCGGCTATGGCTACACCTTC; CDR3 protein: CASSRSRDSGYGYTF
D gene: TRBD2; V gene: TRBV9; J gene: TRBJ2-7; clone size: NA; CDR3 length: 14; CDR3 DNA: TGTGCCAGCAGCGTAGGGGGGGGTACCTACGAGCAGTACTTC; CDR3 protein: CASSVGGGTYEQYF
D gene: NA; V gene: TRBV27; J gene: TRBJ1-5; clone size: NA; CDR3 length: 15; CDR3 DNA: TGTGCCAGCAGGACATGGGGAGGAAAAGGACAGCCCCAGCATTTT; CDR3 protein: CASRTWGGKGQPQHF
D gene: NA; V gene: TRBV5-4; J gene: TRBJ2-5; clone size: NA; CDR3 length: 13; CDR3 DNA: TGTGCCAGCAGCAGGGAGATAGGGGAGACCCAGTACTTC; CDR3 protein: CASSREIGETQYF
D gene: TRBD1; V gene: TRBV19; J gene: TRBJ1-2; clone size: NA; CDR3 length: 15; CDR3 DNA: TGTGCCAGTAGTAATCCTGGACAGGGCATCTATGGCTACACCTTC; CDR3 protein: CASSNPGQGIYGYTF
D gene: TRBD1; V gene: TRBV5-6; J gene: TRBJ1-5; clone size: NA; CDR3 length: 15; CDR3 DNA: TGTGCCAGCAGCTTGGCAGGGGGCGGCAATCAGCCCCAGCATTTT; CDR3 protein: CASSLAGGGNQPQHF
D gene: NA; V gene: TRBV7-9; J gene: TRBJ2-1; clone size: NA; CDR3 length: 12; CDR3 DNA: TGTGTCAGCAGCTTGGCCCCATGGAGGCAGTTCTTC; CDR3 protein: CVSSLAPWRQFF
D gene: NA; V gene: TRBV6-1; J gene: TRBJ2-3; clone size: NA; CDR3 length: 14; CDR3 DNA: TGTGCCAGCATTCGGGGGGCACCCACAGATACGCAGTATTTT; CDR3 protein: CASIRGAPTDTQYF
D gene: TRBD2; V gene: TRBV5-1; J gene: TRBJ2-7; clone size: NA; CDR3 length: 15; CDR3 DNA: TGCGCCAGCAGCTTGGTAGCGGGGGGCCCCTACGAGCAGTACTTC; CDR3 protein: CASSLVAGGPYEQYF
D gene: NA; V gene: TRBV5-6; J gene: TRBJ1-1; clone size: NA; CDR3 length: 13; CDR3 DNA: TGTGCCAGCATCCGCCAGATGAACACTGAAGCTTTCTTT; CDR3 protein: CASIRQMNTEAFF
D gene: TRBD2; V gene: TRBV7-2; J gene: TRBJ2-5; clone size: NA; CDR3 length: 16; CDR3 DNA: TGTGCCAGCAGCTCCAGTCCAGCGGGGGGGCGAGAGACCCAGTACTTC; CDR3 protein: CASSSSPAGGRETQYF
D gene: TRBD2; V gene: TRBV4-1; J gene: TRBJ2-1; clone size: NA; CDR3 length: 16; CDR3 DNA: TGCGCCAGCAGCCAAGACTTTAGCGGGGGGTACAATGAGCAGTTCTTC; CDR3 protein: CASSQDFSGGYNEQFF
D gene: TRBD1; V gene: TRBV5-4; J gene: TRBJ1-1; clone size: NA; CDR3 length: 15; CDR3 DNA: TGTGCCAGCAGGTATCCGGGACAGGTAGGGACTGAAGCTTTCTTT; CDR3 protein: CASRYPGQVGTEAFF
D gene: NA; V gene: TRBV5-4; J gene: TRBJ2-5; clone size: NA; CDR3 length: 12; CDR3 DNA: TGTGCCAGCAGCTCATTTCAAGAGACCCAGTACTTC; CDR3 protein: CASSSFQETQYF
D gene: TRBD1; V gene: TRBV7-2; J gene: TRBJ2-2; clone size: NA; CDR3 length: 17; CDR3 DNA: TGTGCCAGCAGCTCTGAAAGGCGGACAGGGAGGACCGGGGAGCTGTTTTTT; CDR3 protein: CASSSERRTGRTGELFF
D gene: NA; V gene: TRBV13; J gene: TRBJ1-1; clone size: NA; CDR3 length: 14; CDR3 DNA: TGTGCCAGCAGGTTACAGGGTTCGAGCACTGAAGCTTTCTTT; CDR3 protein: CASRLQGSSTEAFF
D gene: TRBD1; V gene: TRBV5-1; J gene: TRBJ1-1; clone size: NA; CDR3 length: 15; CDR3 DNA: TGCGCCAGCAGCCCCCGGGACAGCCTGAACACTGAAGCTTTCTTT; CDR3 protein: CASSPRDSLNTEAFF
D gene: NA; V gene: TRBV28; J gene: TRBJ1-2; clone size: NA; CDR3 length: 14; CDR3 DNA: TGTGCCAGCAGTCAAACCCAGGGAAGCTATGGCTACACCTTC; CDR3 protein: CASSQTQGSYGYTF
D gene: TRBD1; V gene: TRBV29-1; J gene: TRBJ2-5; clone size: few; CDR3 length: 14; CDR3 DNA: TGCAGCGTAGCTAGGACAGGGGAAGGGGGGACCCAGTACTTC; CDR3 protein: CSVARTGEGGTQYF
D gene: TRBD2; V gene: TRBV6-5; J gene: TRBJ2-7; clone size: NA; CDR3 length: 14; CDR3 DNA: TGTGCCAGCAGACTAGCGGGTTACTCCTACGAGCAGTACTTC; CDR3 protein: CASRLAGYSYEQYF
D gene: NA; V gene: TRBV6-5; J gene: TRBJ1-1; clone size: NA; CDR3 length: 16; CDR3 DNA: TGTGCCAGCAGTTACTTGGGCAACGGGAAGAACACTGAAGCTTTCTTT; CDR3 protein: CASSYLGNGKNTEAFF
D gene: NA; V gene: TRBV5-6; J gene: TRBJ2-7; clone size: NA; CDR3 length: 13; CDR3 DNA: TGTGCCAGCAGCTGGACACCATCCTACGAGCAGTACTTC; CDR3 protein: CASSWTPSYEQYF
D gene: NA; V gene: TRBV29-1; J gene: TRBJ1-3; clone size: NA; CDR3 length: 15; CDR3 DNA: TGCAGCGTTGAAGCCGTCGCGGGACCGGGAAACACCATATATTTT; CDR3 protein: CSVEAVAGPGNTIYF
D gene: NA; V gene: TRBV2; J gene: TRBJ2-5; clone size: NA; CDR3 length: 16; CDR3 DNA: TGTGCCAGCAGGTGGGGAGGGGGTCCGCCCCAAGAGACCCAGTACTTC; CDR3 protein: CASRWGGGPPQETQYF
D gene: TRBD2; V gene: TRBV5-1; J gene: TRBJ2-3; clone size: NA; CDR3 length: 15; CDR3 DNA: TGCGCCAGCAGCGTCAGCGGGGGACTCACAGATACGCAGTATTTT; CDR3 protein: CASSVSGGLTDTQYF
D gene: NA; V gene: TRBV6-5; J gene: TRBJ2-2; clone size: NA; CDR3 length: 15; CDR3 DNA: TGTGCCAGCAGTTACACGATAGGGGCCGGCGGGGAGCTGTTTTTT; CDR3 protein: CASSYTIGAGGELFF
D gene: TRBD2; V gene: TRBV2; J gene: TRBJ2-3; clone size: NA; CDR3 length: 14; CDR3 DNA: TGTGCCAGTAGACTAGCGGGGGCAACAGATACGCAGTATTTT; CDR3 protein: CASRLAGATDTQYF
D gene: NA; V gene: TRBV7-2; J gene: TRBJ2-1; clone size: NA; CDR3 length: 14; CDR3 DNA: TGTGCCAGCAGCCCGGTCCACTCGTCAAATGAGCAGTTCTTC; CDR3 protein: CASSPVHSSNEQFF
D gene: TRBD1; V gene: TRBV5-5; J gene: TRBJ2-5; clone size: NA; CDR3 length: 17; CDR3 DNA: TGTGCCAGCAGCTTACTCTCGGGAAGAACAGGGGCGGAGACCCAGTACTTC; CDR3 protein: CASSLLSGRTGAETQYF
D gene: TRBD1; V gene: TRBV6-5; J gene: TRBJ1-1; clone size: few; CDR3 length: 15; CDR3 DNA: TGTGCCAGCAGTTACTCCAGGGGGCTAGGGACTGAAGCTTTCTTT; CDR3 protein: CASSYSRGLGTEAFF